This T cell receptor (beta chain) was documented in a study of patients and donors after allogeneic stem cell transplantation. In TCRdb, the RT-PCR reads were re-called with MiXCR into one record per CDR3 protein. This table has about 40,000 distinct CDR3 sequences, 25% to 40% appearing once. This clonotype was recorded many times. Input material: blood, either unsorted or a sorted T cell fraction (not recorded which). This sequence originates from a human donor who was either an allogeneic HSCT recipient or a stem cell or donor lymphocyte infusion donor (not recorded which). It is not recorded whose cells these are; they may come from a transplant donor.

DNA for the CDR3: TGCGCCAGCAGCTTGGAAAAGAACACTGAAGCTTTCTTT. Residues: CASSLEKNTEAFF. The V and J genes are TRBV5-1 and TRBJ1-1; D gene ambiguous. The CDR3 is 13 amino acids. The germline gives CDR1 SGHRS, CDR2 YFSETQ. Trimming shortened V by 0 bases and J by 1 base, and 4 bases separated the two germline ends.